The following is a T cell receptor (beta chain) sequence with its context. The antigen remains undetermined. These data come from a study of T cell responses to AZD1222 COVID-19 vaccine. Study results and caveats: Just five to seven people given AZD1222 tested seropositive at baseline.

Trimming removed 5 bases at V and 4 bases at J, with 17 bases between. Per the germline V gene, CDR1 is MNHEY and CDR2 is SVGAGI. The CDR3 sequence is 15 residues long. Method: immunoSEQ multiplex PCR; TCRdb's copy keeps in-frame clones and lacks some. The table includes approximately 160,000 clones, just over 90% detected once. This chain connects TRBV6-5 to TRBJ1-2, with D perhaps matching TRBD1 (5 bases). The receptor was derived from an adult in good health. The specimen was peripheral blood, collected on day 0 of AZD1222 vaccination. The CDR3 protein is CASSIQEYYSYGYTF. The CDR3 region has the DNA TGTGCCAGCAGTATACAGGAATACTACTCCTATGGCTACACCTTC.